This TCR beta chain came from a study of Graves' ophthalmopathy and Graves' hyperthyroidism. For the study at large: Prior to any treatment, peripheral blood was collected at the time of initial diagnosis. Study-level results: Blood shared most expanded thyroid clonotypes above 0.001 frequency.

This clonotype appeared many times. Its antigen is not identified. RNA transcripts were the template, and TCR beta CDR3 regions were amplified from them. RT-PCR with HTBI primers came first, then second-round multiplex PCR. TCRdb called the multiplex PCR reads again in MiXCR, with one record for every CDR3 protein. The sample shows 600,000 to 650,000 distinct CDR3 sequences, about 20% of them seen only once. Hyperthyroidism was new, under 2 months, in patients aged 18 to 65. Certain patients were not enrolled. These were patients with other autoimmune diseases, uncontrolled infections, pregnancy or lactation. The specimen sequenced was peripheral blood. The TCR sequence derives from a woman aged 18-29 years with stable Graves' hyperthyroidism. Some clones in this sample may be carry-over from other donors' samples.

CDR3 coding DNA: TGTGCCAGCAGTTATATACCGGGACAGGGTTCCTACGAGCAGTACTTC. Translated: CASSYIPGQGSYEQYF. The gene calls are TRBV12-3 or TRBV12-4 and TRBJ2-7, with 9 bases matching TRBD1. This CDR3 is 16 amino acids long. J was trimmed by 1 base and V by 4 bases; bases with no gene match: 8.